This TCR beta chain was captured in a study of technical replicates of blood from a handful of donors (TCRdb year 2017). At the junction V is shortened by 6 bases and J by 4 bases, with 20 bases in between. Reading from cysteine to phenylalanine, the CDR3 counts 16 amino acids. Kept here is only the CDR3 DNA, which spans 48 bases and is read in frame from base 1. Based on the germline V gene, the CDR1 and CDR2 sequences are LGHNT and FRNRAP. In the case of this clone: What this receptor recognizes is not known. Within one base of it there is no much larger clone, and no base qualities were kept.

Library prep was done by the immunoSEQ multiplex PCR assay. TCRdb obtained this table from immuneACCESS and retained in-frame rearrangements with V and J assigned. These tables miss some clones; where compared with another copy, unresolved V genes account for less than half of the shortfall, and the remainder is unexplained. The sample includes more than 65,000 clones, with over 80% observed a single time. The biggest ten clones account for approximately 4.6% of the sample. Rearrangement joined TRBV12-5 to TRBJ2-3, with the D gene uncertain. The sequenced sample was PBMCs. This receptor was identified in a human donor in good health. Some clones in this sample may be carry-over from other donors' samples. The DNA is TGTGCTAGTGGCCATGGCGACAAAAGGCCCGCAGATACGCAGTATTTT. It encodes CASGHGDKRPADTQYF.